The rows below give T cell receptor beta chains drawn from one sample of a study of T cells in Graves' hyperthyroidism and ophthalmopathy. Each CDR3 protein is one row after TCRdb ran MiXCR on the multiplex PCR reads. The sample has around 350,000 distinct CDR3 sequences, around 16% seen once; the top ten hold 28%. The specimen was blood. These receptors all come from a woman between 18 and 29 years old with Graves' hyperthyroidism that later progressed to Graves' ophthalmopathy. Each CDR3 is given with its conserved first and last residue. A D gene is named only where the DNA matches it firmly. The listing skips clone size in some rows; elsewhere it reads once, few, many or a size class.

j_call clone_size d_call v_call cdr3_nt cdr3_aa
TRBJ2-3 many - TRBV20-1 TGCAGTGCTAGAGATTTCAGGGAAACAGATACGCAGTATTTT CSARDFRETDTQYF
TRBJ2-5 many TRBD2 TRBV20-1 TGCAGTGCTAGCCTAGGGAGGGTTTTGGAGACCCAGTACTTC CSASLGRVLETQYF
TRBJ1-1 - - TRBV19 TGTGCCAGTAGTATGGGTATCGAAGCTTTCTTT CASSMGIEAFF
TRBJ2-1 many - TRBV12-3/TRBV12-4 TGTGCCAGCACGGAAACCTTAAACAATGAGCAGTTCTTC CASTETLNNEQFF
TRBJ1-2 many - TRBV29-1 TGCAGCGTTGAAGGTCGACAGGCTAACCTCTATGGCTACACCTTC CSVEGRQANLYGYTF
TRBJ2-1 few - TRBV7-6 TGTGCCAGCAGCTCACGGGACGGGGTCTCCTACAATGAGCAGTTCTTC CASSSRDGVSYNEQFF
TRBJ2-2 few TRBD2 TRBV28 TGTGCCAGCAGTTTAGTAGCGGGCTGGAACACCGGGGAGCTGTTTTTT CASSLVAGWNTGELFF
TRBJ2-3 many - TRBV7-9 TGTGCCAGCAGAGCTAGAGCAGATACGCAGTATTTT CASRARADTQYF
TRBJ2-1 few TRBD2 TRBV20-1 TGCAGTGCCCAAGATGCGACTAGCGGTAACAATGAGCAGTTCTTC CSAQDATSGNNEQFF
TRBJ2-7 many TRBD1 TRBV28 TGTGCCAGCAGTCCTACGACAGGGGGACTCTACGAGCAGTACTTC CASSPTTGGLYEQYF